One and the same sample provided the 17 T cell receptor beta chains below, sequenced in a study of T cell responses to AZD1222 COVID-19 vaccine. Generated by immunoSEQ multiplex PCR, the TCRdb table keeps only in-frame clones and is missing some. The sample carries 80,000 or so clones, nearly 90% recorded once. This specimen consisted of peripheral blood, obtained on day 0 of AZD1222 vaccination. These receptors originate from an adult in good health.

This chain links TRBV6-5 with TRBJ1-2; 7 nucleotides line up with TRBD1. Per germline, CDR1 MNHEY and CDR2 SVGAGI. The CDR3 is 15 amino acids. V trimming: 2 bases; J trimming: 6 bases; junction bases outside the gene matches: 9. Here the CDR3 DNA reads TGTGCCAGCAGTTACCGGTCAGGGGGATCAAATGGCTACACCTTC. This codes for CASSYRSGGSNGYTF.

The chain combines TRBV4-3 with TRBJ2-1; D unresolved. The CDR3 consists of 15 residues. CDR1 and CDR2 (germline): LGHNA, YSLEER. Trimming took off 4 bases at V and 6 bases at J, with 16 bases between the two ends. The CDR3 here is CASSRQVLTRNEQFF. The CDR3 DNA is TGCGCCAGCAGCCGTCAGGTCCTAACCCGCAATGAGCAGTTCTTC.

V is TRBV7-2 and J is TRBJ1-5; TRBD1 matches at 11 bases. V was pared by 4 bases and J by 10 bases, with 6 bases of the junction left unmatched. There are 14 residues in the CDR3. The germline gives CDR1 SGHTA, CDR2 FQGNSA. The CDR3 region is CASSSGQGDRPQHF. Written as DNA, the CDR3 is TGTGCCAGCAGCTCGGGACAGGGGGATCGACCCCAGCATTTT.

CDR3 protein: CASSVTGAGKPQHF. DNA of the CDR3: TGTGCCAGTAGTGTTACAGGGGCAGGGAAGCCCCAGCATTTT. The rearrangement joins TRBV19 to TRBJ1-5; 7 bases are shared with TRBD1. J lost 8 bases, V lost 5 bases, and 9 bases had no gene match. Per the germline V gene, CDR1 is LNHDA and CDR2 is SQIVND (reference sequence). This CDR3 spans 14 amino acids.

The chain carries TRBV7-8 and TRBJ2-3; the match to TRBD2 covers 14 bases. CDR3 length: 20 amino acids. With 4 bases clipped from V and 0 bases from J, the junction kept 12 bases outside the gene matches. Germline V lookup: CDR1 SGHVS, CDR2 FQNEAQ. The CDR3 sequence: CASSSIPGLAGVRSTDTQYF. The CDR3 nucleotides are TGTGCCAGCAGCTCAATCCCGGGACTAGCGGGAGTTCGGAGCACAGATACGCAGTATTTT. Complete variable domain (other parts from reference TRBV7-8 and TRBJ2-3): GAGVSQSPRYKVAKRGQDVALRCDPISGHVSLFWYQQALGQGPEFLTYFQNEAQLDKSGLPSDRFFAERPEGSVSTLKIQRTQQEDSAVYLCASSSIPGLAGVRSTDTQYFGPGTRLTVL.

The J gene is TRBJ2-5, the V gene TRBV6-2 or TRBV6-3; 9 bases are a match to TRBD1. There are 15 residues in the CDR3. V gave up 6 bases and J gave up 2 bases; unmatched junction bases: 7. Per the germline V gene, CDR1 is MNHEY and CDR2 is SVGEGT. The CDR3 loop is CASSVTGGQQETQYF. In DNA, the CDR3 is TGTGCCAGCAGCGTGACAGGGGGGCAACAAGAGACCCAGTACTTC.

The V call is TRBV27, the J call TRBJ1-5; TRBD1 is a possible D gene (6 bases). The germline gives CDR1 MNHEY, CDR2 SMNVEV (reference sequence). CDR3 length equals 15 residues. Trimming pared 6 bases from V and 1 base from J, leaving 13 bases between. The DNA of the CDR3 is TGTGCCAGCAGCCGGGACACGGAGAGCAATCAGCCCCAGCATTTT. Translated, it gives CASSRDTESNQPQHF.

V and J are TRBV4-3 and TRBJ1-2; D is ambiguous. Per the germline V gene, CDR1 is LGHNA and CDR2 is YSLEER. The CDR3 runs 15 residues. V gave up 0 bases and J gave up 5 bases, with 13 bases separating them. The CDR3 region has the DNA TGCGCCAGCAGCCAAGATGGCAGGATGGGATATGGCTACACCTTC. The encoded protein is CASSQDGRMGYGYTF.

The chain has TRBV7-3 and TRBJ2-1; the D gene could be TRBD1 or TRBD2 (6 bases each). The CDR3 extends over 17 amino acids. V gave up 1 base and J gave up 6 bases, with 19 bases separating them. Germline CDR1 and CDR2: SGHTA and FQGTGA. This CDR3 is CASSLKGGLTSGNEQFF. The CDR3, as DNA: TGTGCCAGCAGCTTAAAGGGGGGACTGACATCCGGCAATGAGCAGTTCTTC.

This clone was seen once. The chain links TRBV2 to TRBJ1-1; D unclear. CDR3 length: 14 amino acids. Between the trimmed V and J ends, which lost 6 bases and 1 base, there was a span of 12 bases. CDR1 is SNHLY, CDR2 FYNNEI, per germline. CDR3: CASSENTWNTEAFF. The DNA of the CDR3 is TGTGCCAGCAGCGAGAATACCTGGAACACTGAAGCTTTCTTT.

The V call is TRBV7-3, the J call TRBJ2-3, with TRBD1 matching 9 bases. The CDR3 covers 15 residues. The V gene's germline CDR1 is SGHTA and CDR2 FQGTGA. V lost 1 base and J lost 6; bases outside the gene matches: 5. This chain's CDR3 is CASSLRSGQGDTQYF. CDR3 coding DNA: TGTGCCAGCAGCTTAAGGTCGGGACAGGGCGATACGCAGTATTTT.

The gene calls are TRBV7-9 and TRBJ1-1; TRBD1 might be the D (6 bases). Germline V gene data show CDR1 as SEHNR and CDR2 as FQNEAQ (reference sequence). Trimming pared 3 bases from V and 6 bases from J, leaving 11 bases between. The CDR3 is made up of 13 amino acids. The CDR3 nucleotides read TGTGCCAGCAGCTTTCAGGGGAGGGCTGAAGCTTTCTTT. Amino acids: CASSFQGRAEAFF. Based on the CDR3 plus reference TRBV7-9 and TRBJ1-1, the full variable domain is DTGVSQNPRHKITKRGQNVTFRCDPISEHNRLYWYRQTLGQGPEFLTYFQNEAQLEKSRLLSDRFSAERPKGSFSTLEIQRTEQGDSAMYLCASSFQGRAEAFFGQGTRLTVV.

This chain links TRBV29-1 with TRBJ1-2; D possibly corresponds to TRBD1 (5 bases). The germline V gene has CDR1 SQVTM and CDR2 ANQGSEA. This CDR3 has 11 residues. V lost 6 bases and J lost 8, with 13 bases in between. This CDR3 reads CSVETGGGYTF. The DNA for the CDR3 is TGCAGCGTAGAAACAGGCGGCGGCTACACCTTC.

In nucleotides, the CDR3 is TGTGCCAGCAGCGTAGAGAGTAGGGGCAGGGCGGATGGCTACACCTTC. It codes for CASSVESRGRADGYTF. The chain has TRBV9 and TRBJ1-2; D possibly corresponds to TRBD1 (5 bases). The CDR3 spans 16 residues. Germline V lookup: CDR1 SGDLS, CDR2 YYNGEE. Trimming took off 0 bases at V and 6 bases at J, with 18 bases between the two ends. Combining the CDR3 with reference TRBV9 and TRBJ1-2 gives the whole variable domain DSGVTQTPKHLITATGQRVTLRCSPRSGDLSVYWYQQSLDQGLQFLIQYYNGEERAKGNILERFSAQQFPDLHSELNLSSLELGDSALYFCASSVESRGRADGYTFGSGTRLTVV.

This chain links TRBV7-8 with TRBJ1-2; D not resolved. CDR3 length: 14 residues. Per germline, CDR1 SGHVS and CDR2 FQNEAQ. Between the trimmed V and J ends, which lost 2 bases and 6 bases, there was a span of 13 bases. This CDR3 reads CASSLYAKGDGYTF. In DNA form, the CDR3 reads TGTGCCAGCAGCTTATATGCAAAGGGCGATGGCTACACCTTC.

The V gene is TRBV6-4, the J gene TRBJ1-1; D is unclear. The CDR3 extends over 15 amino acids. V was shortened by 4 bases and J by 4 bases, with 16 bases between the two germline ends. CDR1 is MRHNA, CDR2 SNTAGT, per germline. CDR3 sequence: CASSARHGEGTEAFF. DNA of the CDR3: TGTGCCAGCAGTGCTCGTCATGGTGAGGGCACTGAAGCTTTCTTT.

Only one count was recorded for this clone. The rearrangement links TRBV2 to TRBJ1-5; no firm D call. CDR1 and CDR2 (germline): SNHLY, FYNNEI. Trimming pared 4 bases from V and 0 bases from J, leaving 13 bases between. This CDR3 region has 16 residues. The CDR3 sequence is CASSVIEDYSNQPQHF. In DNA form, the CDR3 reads TGTGCCAGCAGTGTGATTGAAGATTATAGCAATCAGCCCCAGCATTTT. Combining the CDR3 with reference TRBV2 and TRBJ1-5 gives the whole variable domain EPEVTQTPSHQVTQMGQEVILRCVPISNHLYFYWYRQILGQKVEFLVSFYNNEISEKSEIFDDQFSVERPDGSNFTLKIRSTKLEDSAMYFCASSVIEDYSNQPQHFGDGTRLSIL.